Each of the 9 T cell receptor beta chains below was sequenced from the same sample in a study of immune evolution from preneoplasia to lung adenocarcinoma. Method: immunoSEQ multiplex PCR; TCRdb's copy keeps in-frame clones and lacks some. The sample has around 40,000 clones, over 75% seen once. The sequencing sample was made of FFPE invasive lung adenocarcinoma tissue. The receptors stem from a person aged 60 to 70 with lung adenocarcinoma.

The chain is built from TRBV6-6 and TRBJ2-5, with D possibly matching TRBD1 (6 bases). Trimming cost V 2 bases and J 5 bases, with 6 bases left between them. The CDR3 is 12 residues long. The germline gives CDR1 MNHNY, CDR2 SVGAGI (reference sequence). The DNA for the CDR3 is TGTGCCAGCAGTTACCAGGGGGAGACCCAGTACTTC. Protein product: CASSYQGETQYF.

The count of this clone is one. The V gene is TRBV6-1, the J gene TRBJ1-2, with a weak D call TRBD1 (6 bases). Germline V gives CDR1 MNHNS, CDR2 SASEGT. The CDR3 extends over 15 amino acids. V was shortened by 7 bases and J by 4 bases, with 19 bases between the two germline ends. Here the CDR3 reads CASNPGGPGTYGYTF. CDR3 in DNA: TGTGCCAGCAACCCCGGGGGGCCGGGGACCTATGGCTACACCTTC.

This rearrangement joins TRBV28 to TRBJ1-3, with D perhaps matching TRBD1 (5 bases). Germline lookup yields CDR1 MDHEN and CDR2 SYDVKM. The CDR3 spans 15 residues. V was cut by 5 bases and J by 3 bases, with 14 bases left in between. The CDR3, as DNA: TGTGCCAGCAGTACTACAAGGGGTGATGGAAACACCATATATTTT. It is translated as CASSTTRGDGNTIYF.

This clone was seen more than once but under ten times. J is TRBJ2-1 and V is TRBV7-8; 9 bases align to TRBD2. The length of the CDR3 is 13 residues. Trimming at V came to 8 bases and at J to 9 bases, leaving 8 bases not matched to a gene. Germline V gives CDR1 SGHVS, CDR2 FQNEAQ. For the CDR3, the DNA is TGTGCCAGCGGGGCGGGAGGGCCGCTTGAGCAGTTCTTC. Translated: CASGAGGPLEQFF. The full variable domain, in which reference TRBV7-8 and TRBJ2-1 provide the parts outside the CDR3, is GAGVSQSPRYKVAKRGQDVALRCDPISGHVSLFWYQQALGQGPEFLTYFQNEAQLDKSGLPSDRFFAERPEGSVSTLKIQRTQQEDSAVYLCASGAGGPLEQFFGPGTRLTVL.

This clone was detected only a few times. The V and J genes are TRBV6-5 and TRBJ2-7; the match to TRBD2 covers 11 bases. CDR3 length: 14 residues. Trimming cost V 5 bases and J 3 bases; bases outside gene matches: 3. Germline V gene sequence: CDR1 MNHEY, CDR2 SVGAGI. The CDR3 sequence is CASSRTSGLYEQYF. DNA for the CDR3: TGTGCCAGCAGTAGGACTAGCGGGCTCTACGAGCAGTACTTC.

This clone was found once. The J gene is TRBJ2-1, the V gene TRBV6-5; TRBD2 matches at 7 bases. The germline CDR1 and CDR2 sequences are MNHEY and SVGAGI. The trim removed 2 bases at V and 0 bases at J, leaving 4 bases unmatched. The CDR3 loop spans 16 amino acids. The CDR3 bases are TGTGCCAGCAGTTACCGAGCGGGAATCTCCTACAATGAGCAGTTCTTC. It translates to CASSYRAGISYNEQFF.

The rearrangement uses TRBV30 and TRBJ2-2; D gene unclear. V shed 6 bases and J shed 4 bases, with 9 bases lying between them. This CDR3 is built from 12 residues. CDR1 and CDR2 (germline): GTSNPN, SVGIG (reference sequence). The CDR3 region has the DNA TGTGCCTGCCTCAAGGGCACCGGGGAGCTGTTTTTT. As protein: CACLKGTGELFF.

The V gene is TRBV5-1, the J gene TRBJ2-1, with D hard to call. V was clipped by 4 bases and J by 4 bases, with 12 bases between them. From germline, CDR1 is SGHRS and CDR2 YFSETQ. The CDR3 sequence is 14 residues long. CDR3 DNA: TGCGCCAGCAGCCTGGGGATACTGTACAATGAGCAGTTCTTC. This sequence encodes CASSLGILYNEQFF.

V usage is TRBV4-2 and J usage is TRBJ2-2; TRBD1 aligns across 10 bases. Germline CDR1 and CDR2: LGHNA and YNFKEQ. There are 15 residues in the CDR3. The J segment lost 3 bases and the V segment lost 4 bases, leaving 2 bases of the junction unmatched. The CDR3 loop reads CASSPGTGDTGELFF. In DNA form, the CDR3 reads TGTGCCAGCAGCCCCGGGACAGGGGACACCGGGGAGCTGTTTTTT.